This T cell receptor (beta chain) was sequenced in a study of blood T cell repertoires in COVID-19. Overall study context: Italy, Spain and the United States were the sources of the convalescent and acute COVID-19 samples. T cells, B-cell-depleted T cells, or PBMCs supplied cDNA or gDNA.

In the study's own analysis: Amplified reference gene primers provided the basis for estimating nucleated cell counts. Using immunoSEQ multiplex PCR, the repertoire was profiled, and TCRdb retains in-frame clones only, with some absent. Clone size and V and J calls were adopted from that table, with D and trimming inferred from the DNA. The sample has a few hundred thousand clones, roughly 80% seen once. Germline CDR1 and CDR2: SGHNT and YYREEE (reference sequence). The CDR3 covers 15 residues. The V end lost 5 bases, the J end lost 3 bases, and 14 bases lay between the germline ends. The material sequenced was peripheral blood. This receptor was identified in a woman aged 45-65 years with active or convalescent COVID-19. The chain employs TRBV5-4 and TRBJ1-4; the D gene is possibly TRBD1 (5 bases). The CDR3 loop is CASSREGGANEKLFF. In DNA form, the CDR3 reads TGTGCCAGCAGTAGGGAAGGAGGGGCTAATGAAAAACTGTTTTTT.